These 3 T cell receptor beta chains were sequenced from one sample in a study of CD8 T cells in ankylosing spondylitis. The study, taken as a whole, reports: Fewer than ten highly homologous variants made up a TCR beta motif that seemed to typify ankylosing spondylitis blood.

Their target antigens are unknown. TCRdb independently ran MiXCR on the 5' RACE reads; one entry per CDR3 protein. The sample consists of more than 600,000 distinct CDR3 sequences, 15% to 20% of them appearing once. The sample consisted of blood, either unsorted or a sorted T cell fraction (not recorded which). These receptors were taken from a male donor with ankylosing spondylitis.

The chain employs TRBV27 and TRBJ1-1, with no clear D. In germline, CDR1 is MNHEY, CDR2 SMNVEV (reference sequence). Between the trimmed V and J ends, which lost 6 bases and 0 bases, there was a span of 8 bases. This CDR3 region has 13 residues. The CDR3 sequence: CASRLLVNTEAFF. For the CDR3, the DNA is TGTGCCAGCAGGCTACTGGTGAACACTGAAGCTTTCTTT.

Only a few counts were recorded for this clonotype. J is TRBJ1-1 and V is TRBV10-3, with no clear D. CDR3 length: 16 amino acids. V shed 2 bases and J shed 1 base, with 14 bases lying between them. CDR1 and CDR2 (germline): ENHRY, SYGVKD. DNA for the CDR3: TGTGCCATCAGTGAGGTCGGGTTCAGGTCGAACACTGAAGCTTTCTTT. Its translation: CAISEVGFRSNTEAFF.

This clonotype showed up just a few times. The junction departs from germline at one end; a sequencing error may be responsible. The rearrangement joins TRBV3-1 to TRBJ2-1; D could derive from TRBD1 or TRBD2 (5 bases each). The CDR3 consists of 18 residues. CDR1 and CDR2 (germline): LGHDT, YNNKEL (reference sequence). The chain's CDR3 is CASNQDGGGPSSYNEQFF. CDR3 coding DNA: TGTGCCAGCAACCAAGATGGTGGGGGACCGAGCTCCTACAATGAGCAGTTCTTC.